The present entry profiles one T cell receptor (beta chain) with its context. The TCR beta CDR3 regions underwent amplification using RNA transcripts as the source. During a first-round RT-PCR of the TCR CDR3, the HTBI primer set was used. TCRdb called the multiplex PCR reads again in MiXCR, with one record for every CDR3 protein. This sample has hundreds of thousands of distinct CDR3 sequences, with about a sixth found just once. CDR1 is SQVTM and CDR2 is ANQGSEA in the germline V gene. This CDR3 region has 14 residues. The V and J ends lost 3 bases and 7 bases respectively, with 15 bases between them. These data are taken from a study of T cells in Graves' hyperthyroidism and ophthalmopathy.

The sample comprised blood. The V call is TRBV29-1, the J call TRBJ2-2, with D unclear. The TCR originated in a woman aged 18-29 years with Graves' ophthalmopathy. The CDR3 reads CSVDPQRSDGELFF. The CDR3 bases are TGCAGCGTTGACCCGCAGCGTTCGGACGGGGAGCTGTTTTTT.